This T cell receptor beta chain was sequenced during a study of shared clonotypes between healthy human individuals. Germline V gene data show CDR1 as PRHDT and CDR2 as FYEKMQ (reference sequence). This CDR3 has 12 amino acids. V was cut by 4 bases and J by 5 bases, with 8 bases left in between. Positive CCR7 selection of CD45RO-negative cells yielded the naive CD8 cells, and terminally differentiated effector memory CD45RA+ cells were excluded. TCRdb keeps only in-frame clones here, not all; method: immunoSEQ multiplex PCR. Of roughly 770,000 clones in the sample, 95% to 97% were seen once. The chain carries TRBV13 and TRBJ1-1; tentative D call: TRBD1 (5 bases). This TCR was sampled from a man aged 25-40 years in good health. The sequenced sample consisted of naive CD8+ T cells sorted from blood. The CDR3 sequence: CASSSGGTEAFF. As DNA, the CDR3 is TGTGCCAGCAGCTCCGGGGGGACTGAAGCTTTCTTT.